Detailed here is one T cell receptor (beta chain). Its antigen is unidentified. The germline V gene has CDR1 GTSNPN and CDR2 SVGIG (reference sequence). V dropped 1 base and J dropped 3 bases, with 9 bases sitting between them. This CDR3 spans 13 amino acids. Primers: 60 Vbeta forward and 13 Jbeta reverse. Method: immunoSEQ multiplex PCR; TCRdb's copy keeps in-frame clones and lacks some. The sample contains some 120,000 clones, over 60% of which appear only once. The data belong to a study of cytomegalovirus exposure and HLA in healthy donors. Study-level findings and limits: An analysis done earlier found most TCR beta V segments productive about 87% or about 30% of the time. A reported reduction in N-insertions relative to the roughly 640-donor mean was seen in an Asian-associated ancestry cluster in a later analysis. Upon later analysis, TCR association rates were observed to vary by HLA locus, being highest for DRB1 and lowest for HLA-C.

The specimen sequenced was PBMCs. This chain links TRBV30 with TRBJ2-5; D is possibly TRBD2 (5 bases). This receptor was obtained from a woman between 55 and 75 years old in good health and CMV-seropositive. For the CDR3, the DNA is TGTGCCTGGAGTGGGGGAGTTGAAGAGACCCAGTACTTC. It codes for CAWSGGVEETQYF. Full variable domain (rest looked up from reference TRBV30 and TRBJ2-5): SQTIHQWPATLVQPVGSPLSLECTVEGTSNPNLYWYRQAAGRGLQLLFYSVGIGQISSEVPQNLSASRPQDRQFILSSKKLLLSDSGFYLCAWSGGVEETQYFGPGTRLLVL.